What follows are 23 T cell receptor beta chains derived from one specimen sequenced in a study of spatial heterogeneity in lung cancer. Notes on the study in general: Intratumoral expanded alpha and beta TCR counts were found to track tumor mutation counts.

No antigens are known for them. TCRdb fed the 5' RACE reads into MiXCR, producing one record per CDR3 protein. The sample contains 9,500 or so distinct CDR3 sequences, more than 13% of which appear only once. The time point here: sample taken at primary tumor resection. Specimen: lung tumor tissue, collected at surgery. All receptors derive from a male donor with early-stage non-small cell lung cancer.

This clonotype was seen repeatedly, ten times or more. Little can be read into the size of this beta chain, an off-target read in a library designed for alpha chains. J is TRBJ2-7 and V is TRBV20-1; 8 nucleotides agree with TRBD2. Losses at the gene ends were 1 base for V and 6 bases for J; bases not matched to a gene: 8. The CDR3 sequence is 14 residues long. Looked up from germline, CDR1 is DFQATT and CDR2 is SNEGSKA (reference sequence). CDR3 region: CSARGTSGGGEQYF. The CDR3 region has the DNA TGCAGTGCTAGAGGAACTAGCGGCGGCGGCGAGCAGTACTTC.

This clonotype was picked up many times. This beta chain represents an off-target read in a library built for alpha chains; its size is of limited meaning. This CDR3 is CSALPHSNTEAFF. CDR3 DNA sequence: TGCAGTGCCCTACCCCACAGTAACACTGAAGCTTTCTTT. This chain connects TRBV20-1 to TRBJ1-1; D is unresolved. Trimming took off 6 bases at V and 2 bases at J, with 13 bases between the two ends. Germline V lookup: CDR1 DFQATT, CDR2 SNEGSKA (reference sequence). The CDR3 has 13 residues.

This clonotype was recorded at least ten times. The library was designed around alpha chains, so this beta chain is a stray read whose abundance carries little weight. The J gene is TRBJ2-3, the V gene TRBV2; D unresolved. V shed 4 bases and J shed 2 bases, with 16 bases lying between them. The CDR3 extends over 16 amino acids. Germline V gene sequence: CDR1 SNHLY, CDR2 FYNNEI. The CDR3 region has the DNA TGTGCCAGCAGTGGGATTTACGGCCCGAACACAGATACGCAGTATTTT. Its protein product is CASSGIYGPNTDTQYF.

This clonotype was recorded many times. In a library made to pick up alpha chains, this beta chain is a stray read with a size that means little. V is TRBV2 and J is TRBJ2-2; TRBD2 agrees at 12 bases. After removal of 4 bases from V and 6 bases from J, the junction contained 3 bases not matched to a gene. The CDR3 has 15 residues. Per germline, CDR1 SNHLY and CDR2 FYNNEI. In DNA form, the CDR3 reads TGTGCCAGCAGTGCGACTAGCGGGAGCCCCGGGGAGCTGTTTTTT. Translated, it gives CASSATSGSPGELFF.

This clonotype has a count of ten or more. This beta chain lies outside the target of a library built for alpha chains; its clone size means little. This chain links TRBV30 with TRBJ1-1; TRBD1 might be the D (5 bases). The CDR3 consists of 14 residues. With 0 bases removed from V and 6 bases from J, the gap between germline ends came to 14 bases. Germline CDR1 GTSNPN, CDR2 SVGIG (reference sequence). CDR3 residues: CAWSVRQGGSEAFF. For the CDR3, the DNA is TGTGCCTGGAGTGTACGTCAGGGTGGGTCTGAAGCTTTCTTT.

In this sample, this clonotype turned up many times. This beta chain was picked up by a library intended for alpha chains and is off target, so its count carries little meaning. The gene calls are TRBV2 and TRBJ1-1; TRBD1 might be the D (6 bases). Germline V gene sequence: CDR1 SNHLY, CDR2 FYNNEI. V lost 9 bases to trimming and J lost 4 bases, with 15 bases between them. The CDR3 length is 13 residues. The CDR3 nucleotides read TGTGCCAGTCAGACAGGCCCGGGCACTGAAGCTTTCTTT. This sequence encodes CASQTGPGTEAFF. The complete variable domain, with remaining parts taken from reference TRBV2 and TRBJ1-1, reads EPEVTQTPSHQVTQMGQEVILRCVPISNHLYFYWYRQILGQKVEFLVSFYNNEISEKSEIFDDQFSVERPDGSNFTLKIRSTKLEDSAMYFCASQTGPGTEAFFGQGTRLTVV.

This clonotype was seen ten or more times. In a library made to pick up alpha chains, this beta chain is a stray read with a size that means little. V usage is TRBV20-1 and J usage is TRBJ2-1; 7 bases fit TRBD2. This CDR3 is built from 15 residues. The trim removed 3 bases at V and 0 bases at J, leaving 5 bases unmatched. Per the germline V gene, CDR1 is DFQATT and CDR2 is SNEGSKA (reference sequence). This CDR3 is CSASASGSSYNEQFF. The CDR3 DNA reads TGCAGTGCTAGTGCTAGCGGTAGCTCCTACAATGAGCAGTTCTTC.

By share, this clonotype ranks as medium-sized. This beta chain turned up in a library designed for alpha chains; as an off-target read, its abundance says little. V usage is TRBV6-5 and J usage is TRBJ1-5, with D maybe TRBD1 (6 bases). This CDR3 spans 15 amino acids. CDR1 is MNHEY, CDR2 SVGAGI, per germline. Trimming shortened V by 0 bases and J by 4 bases, and 10 bases separated the two germline ends. CDR3 coding DNA: TGTGCCAGCAGTTACTCGGGGACACTAAATCAGCCCCAGCATTTT. Amino acids: CASSYSGTLNQPQHF.

This clonotype was seen many times. Because this beta chain is a stray read in a library intended to capture alpha chains, its abundance should not be given much weight. The chain joins TRBV6-2 or TRBV6-3 to TRBJ1-1; D not certain. CDR3 length: 12 amino acids. Trimming removed 2 bases from V and 3 bases from J, with 4 bases in between. Germline CDR1 MNHEY, CDR2 SVGEGT. The CDR3 reads CASSYADTEAFF. CDR3 bases: TGTGCCAGCAGTTACGCAGACACTGAAGCTTTCTTT.

Concerning this clonotype: A library made for alpha chains picked up this beta chain off target, so its size means little. The chain carries TRBV14 and TRBJ1-4; no clear D. V was cut by 0 bases and J by 7 bases, with 12 bases left in between. Germline V gene data show CDR1 as SGHDN and CDR2 as FVKESK. The CDR3 is made up of 15 amino acids. CDR3 bases: TGTGCCAGCAGCCAAGATTACCAGGCAGGTGAAAAACTGTTTTTT. Protein: CASSQDYQAGEKLFF.

This clonotype occurred many times. This beta chain turned up in a library designed for alpha chains; as an off-target read, its abundance says little. The chain links TRBV7-9 to TRBJ2-1; D not resolved. The CDR3 sequence is 15 residues long. V lost 5 bases and J 8 bases, leaving 19 bases between the germline ends. CDR1 and CDR2 (germline): SEHNR, FQNEAQ (reference sequence). The CDR3 DNA follows: TGTGCCAGCAGCCCGTTGGACCCACAACTACATGAGCAGTTCTTC. It yields the protein CASSPLDPQLHEQFF.

This clonotype was recorded many times. A library made for alpha chains picked up this beta chain off target, so its size means little. The rearrangement uses TRBV4-3 and TRBJ2-1, with 9 bases fitting TRBD2. This CDR3 contains 14 residues. V shed 1 base, J shed 5 bases, and the junction held 0 bases outside the gene matches. CDR1 LGHNA and CDR2 YSLEER come from the germline V gene. The CDR3: CASSQGLADNEQFF. The CDR3 bases are TGCGCCAGCAGCCAAGGACTAGCGGACAATGAGCAGTTCTTC.

This clonotype was found many times. This beta chain turned up in a library designed for alpha chains; as an off-target read, its abundance says little. The genes are TRBV5-1 and TRBJ2-3, with TRBD2 identical over 11 bases. After removal of 4 bases from V and 2 bases from J, the junction contained 3 bases not matched to a gene. Germline V gene data show CDR1 as SGHRS and CDR2 as YFSETQ. The CDR3 loop spans 15 amino acids. The CDR3 here is CASSTSGSDTDTQYF. CDR3 coding DNA: TGCGCCAGCAGCACTAGCGGGAGTGACACAGATACGCAGTATTTT.

This clonotype is categorized as medium-sized. Since it is a stray read in a library aimed at alpha chains, this beta chain has a size that is not meaningful. The CDR3 DNA reads TGTGCCAGCAGCTTATTCTCAGCGGACAATGAGCAGTTCTTC. It yields the protein CASSLFSADNEQFF. The J gene is TRBJ2-1, the V gene TRBV7-8, with D possibly TRBD2 on 5 matching bases. This CDR3 has 14 residues. V gave up 2 bases and J gave up 5 bases, with 10 bases separating them. CDR1 is SGHVS and CDR2 is FQNEAQ in the germline V gene.

This clonotype was observed many times. This beta chain is a stray read from a library made for alpha chains; its abundance is not meaningful. The chain couples TRBV28 to TRBJ1-3; tentative D call: TRBD1 (5 bases). The CDR3 spans 14 residues. Per the germline V gene, CDR1 is MDHEN and CDR2 is SYDVKM. Trimming cost V 2 bases and J 7 bases, with 12 bases left between them. The CDR3 DNA reads TGTGCCAGCAGTTTAGACAGTATCCCTAACACCATATATTTT. Amino acid sequence: CASSLDSIPNTIYF.

This clonotype was detected ten times or more. This beta chain is an unintended read in a library built for alpha chains; its size means little. The J gene is TRBJ2-7, the V gene TRBV5-6, with a tentative D call TRBD1 (6 bases). CDR3 length: 13 amino acids. The germline gives CDR1 SGHDT, CDR2 YYEEEE. V was cut by 2 bases and J by 3 bases, with 9 bases left in between. The CDR3 reads CASSLGGIYEQYF. CDR3 nucleotides: TGTGCCAGCAGCTTAGGGGGAATCTACGAGCAGTACTTC.

In its sample, this clonotype was seen many times. This beta chain turned up in a library designed for alpha chains; as an off-target read, its abundance says little. This rearrangement joins TRBV7-2 to TRBJ2-5, with TRBD2 matching 13 bases. CDR3 length equals 15 residues. V lost 5 bases to trimming and J lost 5 bases; unmatched junction nucleotides: 5. Looked up from germline, CDR1 is SGHTA and CDR2 is FQGNSA. CDR3 nucleotide sequence: TGTGCCAGCAGCACAGGACTAGCGGGAGTTGAGACCCAGTACTTC. Protein sequence: CASSTGLAGVETQYF. The whole variable domain, filled in from reference TRBV7-2 and TRBJ2-5, reads GAGVSQSPSNKVTEKGKDVELRCDPISGHTALYWYRQSLGQGLEFLIYFQGNSAPDKSGLPSDRFSAERTGGSVSTLTIQRTQQEDSAVYLCASSTGLAGVETQYFGPGTRLLVL.

This clonotype has a count of ten or more. This beta chain turned up in a library designed for alpha chains; as an off-target read, its abundance says little. The J gene is TRBJ1-1, the V gene TRBV5-1; D gene unclear. V lost 4 bases to trimming and J lost 3 bases, with 10 bases between them. The CDR3 length is 13 residues. Germline CDR1 is SGHRS and CDR2 is YFSETQ. CDR3 DNA sequence: TGCGCCAGCAGCCAGGACCGGGACACTGAAGCTTTCTTT. Translation gives CASSQDRDTEAFF.

With respect to this clonotype: As an off-target read in a library built for alpha chains, this beta chain has a frequency of little significance. This sequence joins TRBV12-3 or TRBV12-4 and TRBJ1-1; D gene uncertain. The germline V and J ends were trimmed by 5 bases and 1 base, with 5 bases remaining between them. CDR3 size: 12 residues. DNA of the CDR3: TGTGCCAGCAGTCAGACGAACACTGAAGCTTTCTTT. Its protein product is CASSQTNTEAFF.

In the case of this clonotype: A library prepared for alpha chains yielded this beta chain as an off-target read; its size is of little meaning. The rearrangement joins TRBV3-1 to TRBJ2-7; D is perhaps TRBD1 (6 bases). The V gene lost 8 bases and the J gene lost 2 bases, with 13 bases spanning the gap. CDR3 size: 13 residues. The germline CDR1 and CDR2 sequences are LGHDT and YNNKEL (reference sequence). The CDR3 DNA reads as TGTGCCAGCCAAAGGGGGTCCACCTACGAGCAGTACTTC. As protein: CASQRGSTYEQYF.

Remarks on this clonotype: Since the library was made to target alpha chains, this beta chain is a stray read and its abundance is not meaningful. The V and J genes are TRBV27 and TRBJ2-5; D is perhaps TRBD1 (5 bases). CDR3 length equals 11 residues. Germline V gene sequence: CDR1 MNHEY, CDR2 SMNVEV (reference sequence). The V gene lost 7 bases and the J gene lost 5 bases, with 8 bases spanning the gap. Here the CDR3 DNA reads TGTGCCAGCATCTCAGGGGAGACCCAGTACTTC. Its translation is CASISGETQYF.

Many counts were recorded for this clonotype. Found in a library prepared for alpha chains, this beta chain is an off-target read, and its abundance has little meaning. The chain links TRBV3-1 to TRBJ1-1; the match to TRBD1 covers 7 bases. This CDR3 is 15 amino acids long. V shed 3 bases, J shed 0 bases, and the junction held 4 bases outside the gene matches. Per the germline V gene, CDR1 is LGHDT and CDR2 is YNNKEL (reference sequence). CDR3 nucleotide sequence: TGTGCCAGCAGCCACGAGGGACAGATGAACACTGAAGCTTTCTTT. Its protein is CASSHEGQMNTEAFF.

This clonotype has at least ten counts. Because the library targeted alpha chains, this beta chain is an off-target read whose size means little. The chain joins TRBV5-6 to TRBJ2-6, with TRBD1 matching over 9 bases. The CDR3 is 16 residues long. Germline V gene data show CDR1 as SGHDT and CDR2 as YYEEEE. J gave up 2 bases and V 6 bases, and 6 bases lay outside the gene matches. Here the CDR3 reads CASKGQGQTGANVLTF. Here the CDR3 DNA reads TGTGCCAGCAAAGGACAGGGGCAAACTGGGGCCAACGTCCTGACTTTC.